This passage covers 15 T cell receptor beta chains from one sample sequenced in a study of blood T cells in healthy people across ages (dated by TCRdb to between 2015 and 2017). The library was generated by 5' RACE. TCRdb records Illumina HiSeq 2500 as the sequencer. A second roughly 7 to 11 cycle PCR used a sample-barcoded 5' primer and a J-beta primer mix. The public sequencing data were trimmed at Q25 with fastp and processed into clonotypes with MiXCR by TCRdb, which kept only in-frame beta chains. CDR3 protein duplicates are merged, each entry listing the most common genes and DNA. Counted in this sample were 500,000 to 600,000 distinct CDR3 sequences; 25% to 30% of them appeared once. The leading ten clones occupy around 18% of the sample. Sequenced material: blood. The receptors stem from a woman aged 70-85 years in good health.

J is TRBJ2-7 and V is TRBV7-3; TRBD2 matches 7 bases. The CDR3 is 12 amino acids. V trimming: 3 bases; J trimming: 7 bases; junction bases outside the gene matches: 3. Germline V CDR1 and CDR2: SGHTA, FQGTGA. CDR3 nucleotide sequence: TGTGCCAGCAGCTTCAGGGAGGGAGAGCAGTACTTC. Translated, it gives CASSFREGEQYF.

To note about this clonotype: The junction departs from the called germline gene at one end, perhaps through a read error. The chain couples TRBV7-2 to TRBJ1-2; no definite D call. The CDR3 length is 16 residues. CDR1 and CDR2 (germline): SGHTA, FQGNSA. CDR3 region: CASSLAPPTGPEGYTF. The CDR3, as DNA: TGTGCCAGCAGTTTAGCCCCCCCCACCGGACCGGAAGGCTACACCTTC.

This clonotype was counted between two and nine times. The CDR3 DNA sequence: TGCAGCGTAAGACAGGGGAGCTCCTACAATGAGCAGTTCTTC. Residues: CSVRQGSSYNEQFF. The V gene is TRBV29-1, the J gene TRBJ2-1; 8 bases line up with TRBD1. The J segment lost 0 bases and the V segment lost 6 bases, leaving 4 bases of the junction unmatched. The length of the CDR3 is 14 residues. From germline, CDR1 is SQVTM and CDR2 ANQGSEA.

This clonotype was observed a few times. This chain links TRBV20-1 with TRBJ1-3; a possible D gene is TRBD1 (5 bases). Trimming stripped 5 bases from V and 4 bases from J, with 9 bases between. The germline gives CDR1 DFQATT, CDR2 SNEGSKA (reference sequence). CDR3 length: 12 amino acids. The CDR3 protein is CSAGGGGNTIYF. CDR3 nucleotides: TGCAGTGCTGGGGGTGGCGGAAACACCATATATTTT.

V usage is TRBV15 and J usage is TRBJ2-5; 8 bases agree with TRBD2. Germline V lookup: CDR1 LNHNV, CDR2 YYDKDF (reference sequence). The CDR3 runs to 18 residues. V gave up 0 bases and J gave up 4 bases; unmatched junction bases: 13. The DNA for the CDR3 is TGTGCCACCAGCAGAGATCAGCGGGTCGGGGGGGCCGCAGAGACCCAGTACTTC. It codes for CATSRDQRVGGAAETQYF.

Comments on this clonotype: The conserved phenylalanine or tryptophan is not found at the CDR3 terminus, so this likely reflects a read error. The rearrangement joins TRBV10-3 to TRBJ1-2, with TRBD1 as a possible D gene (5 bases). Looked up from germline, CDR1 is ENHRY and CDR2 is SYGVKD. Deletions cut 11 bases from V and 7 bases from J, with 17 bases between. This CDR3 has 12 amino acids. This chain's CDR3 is CAYGTASFGYTL. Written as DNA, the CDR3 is TGTGCCTACGGGACGGCCTCGTTTGGCTACACCCTC.

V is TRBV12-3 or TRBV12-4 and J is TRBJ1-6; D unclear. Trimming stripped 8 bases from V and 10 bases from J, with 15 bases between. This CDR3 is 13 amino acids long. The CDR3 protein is CASGSGYRSPLHF. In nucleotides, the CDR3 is TGTGCCAGCGGGTCGGGATACCGGTCACCCCTCCACTTT.

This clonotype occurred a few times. The CDR3 DNA is TGTGCCAGCCGCCGGGGGGAAGGATTGCTGTTTTTT. This gives the protein CASRRGEGLLFF. The chain combines TRBV12-3 or TRBV12-4 with TRBJ1-4; D perhaps matches TRBD1 (5 bases). V was shortened by 8 bases and J by 14 bases, with 18 bases between the two germline ends. This CDR3 is built from 12 residues.

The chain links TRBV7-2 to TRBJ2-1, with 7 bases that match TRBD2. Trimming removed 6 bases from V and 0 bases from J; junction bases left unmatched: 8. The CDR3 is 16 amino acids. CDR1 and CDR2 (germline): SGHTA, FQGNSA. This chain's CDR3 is CASRSTSALSYNEQFF. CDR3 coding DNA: TGTGCCAGCAGATCAACTAGCGCCCTCTCCTACAATGAGCAGTTCTTC.

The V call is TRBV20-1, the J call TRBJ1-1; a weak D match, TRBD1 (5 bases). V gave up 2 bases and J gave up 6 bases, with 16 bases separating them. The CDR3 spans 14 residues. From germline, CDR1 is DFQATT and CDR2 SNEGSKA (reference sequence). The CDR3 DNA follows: TGCAGTGCTAGACGAGCAGGGAGTCAAGCTGAAGCTTTCTTT. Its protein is CSARRAGSQAEAFF.

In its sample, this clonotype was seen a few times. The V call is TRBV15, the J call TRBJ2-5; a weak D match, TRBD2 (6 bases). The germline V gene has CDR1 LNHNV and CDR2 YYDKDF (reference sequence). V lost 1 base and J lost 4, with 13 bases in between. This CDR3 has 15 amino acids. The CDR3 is CATSRVREEAETQYF. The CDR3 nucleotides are TGTGCCACCAGCAGAGTCAGGGAGGAGGCAGAGACCCAGTACTTC.

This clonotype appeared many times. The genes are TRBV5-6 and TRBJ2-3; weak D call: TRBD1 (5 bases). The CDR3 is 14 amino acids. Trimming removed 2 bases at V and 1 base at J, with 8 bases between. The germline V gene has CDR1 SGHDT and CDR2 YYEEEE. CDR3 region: CASSFRAGTDTQYF. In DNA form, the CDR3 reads TGTGCCAGCAGCTTCAGGGCGGGCACAGATACGCAGTATTTT.

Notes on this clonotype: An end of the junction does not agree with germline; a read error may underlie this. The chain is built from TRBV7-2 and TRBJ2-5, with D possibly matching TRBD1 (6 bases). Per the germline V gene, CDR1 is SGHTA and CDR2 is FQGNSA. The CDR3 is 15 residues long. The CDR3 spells CAGSLGGDRGETQYF. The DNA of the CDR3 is TGTGCCGGCAGCTTAGGTGGAGATAGGGGGGAGACCCAGTACTTC.

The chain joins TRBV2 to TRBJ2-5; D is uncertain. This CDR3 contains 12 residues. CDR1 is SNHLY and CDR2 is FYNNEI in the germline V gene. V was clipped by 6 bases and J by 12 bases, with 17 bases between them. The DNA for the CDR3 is TGTGCCAGCAGCGCCTACCCAGGACGGGAGTACTTC. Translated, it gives CASSAYPGREYF.

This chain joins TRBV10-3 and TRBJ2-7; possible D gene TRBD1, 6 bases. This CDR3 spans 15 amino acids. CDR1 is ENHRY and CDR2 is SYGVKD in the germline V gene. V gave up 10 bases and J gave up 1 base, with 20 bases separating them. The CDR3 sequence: CATAQGHQGSYEQYF. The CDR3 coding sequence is TGTGCCACTGCCCAGGGGCACCAAGGTTCCTACGAGCAGTACTTC.